Listed below are T cell receptor beta chains from one sample, sequenced in a study of shared clonotypes between healthy human individuals. Method: immunoSEQ multiplex PCR; TCRdb's copy keeps in-frame clones and lacks some. Of nearly 2 million clones listed, about 95% are singletons. Sequenced material: naive CD8+ T cells sorted from blood. The receptors were gathered from a man aged 18 to 29 in good health. CDR3s leave out the opening cysteine and the closing phenylalanine or tryptophan. Fields, in order: clone size, V gene, J gene, CDR3 protein. The size of a clone is reported for some rows only, either as once, few or many, or as a class for expanded clones.

>once|TRBV27|TRBJ2-7
ASSLFFIAGVPHEQY
>NA|TRBV13|TRBJ2-5
ASSLAGGGWETQY
>NA|TRBV6-1|TRBJ2-7
ASRTTSGKPEQY
>NA|TRBV4-1|TRBJ2-5
ASSQIGSQETQY
>NA|TRBV4-3|TRBJ1-1
ASSQVYGTATEAF
>NA|TRBV27|TRBJ2-7
ASSSLRGNEQY
>NA|TRBV13|TRBJ2-7
ASSLSGFYEQY
>NA|TRBV2|TRBJ2-7
ASSPRELAVFISYEQY
>NA|TRBV4-1|TRBJ1-4
ASSQPVGTNEKLF
>NA|TRBV6-1|TRBJ2-6
ASSDTGTGFSGANVLT
>NA|TRBV15|TRBJ1-5
AISTGDSNQPQH
>NA|TRBV4-1|TRBJ1-2
ASSLKGDSGYT
>NA|TRBV29-1|TRBJ2-7
SVVTSAHSYEQY
>NA|TRBV9|TRBJ1-1
ASSATMGTEAF
>NA|TRBV6-5|TRBJ1-2
ASSYSEGVYGYT
>NA|TRBV28|TRBJ2-7
ASSPGLGDGSYEQY
>NA|TRBV2|TRBJ2-7
ASSEDSTGYEQY
>NA|TRBV28|TRBJ2-7
ASSLYSQYEQY
>NA|TRBV29-1|TRBJ2-3
SVARGATDTQY
>NA|TRBV19|TRBJ2-2
ASSLDTTNTGELF
>NA|TRBV28|TRBJ1-1
ASSLRGNTEAF
>once|TRBV9|TRBJ1-2
ASSVGLGFSGGYT
>NA|TRBV5-4|TRBJ1-2
ASSSDPGTGGYNGYT
>NA|TRBV10-2|TRBJ2-3
ASSEFRRVDTQY
>NA|TRBV4-1|TRBJ2-1
ASSQLQGDEQF
>NA|TRBV30|TRBJ1-2
AWSVDGENYGYT
>NA|TRBV19|TRBJ2-7
ATRQGAGYEQY
>NA|TRBV6-1|TRBJ1-2
ASSELTVADYGYT
>NA|TRBV9|TRBJ1-5
ASSVGEVHQPQH
>NA|TRBV27|TRBJ2-1
ASSMTGPKENEQF
>NA|TRBV27|TRBJ2-7
ASSPGQGVVYEQY
>NA|TRBV7-2|TRBJ2-7
ASSYKEGISYEQY
>NA|TRBV5-6|TRBJ1-5
ASSYYFNQPQH
>NA|TRBV6-5|TRBJ2-3
ASSSTGVSDTQY
>NA|TRBV11-2|TRBJ1-2
ASSLGGGGYGYT
>NA|TRBV28|TRBJ1-2
ASSSPWGGGYT
>NA|TRBV4-1|TRBJ2-1
ASSQDNSGSGNEQF
>NA|TRBV30|TRBJ1-1
AWTRGHSFEAF
>NA|TRBV30|TRBJ2-7
AWSVGGTALPSYEQY
>NA|TRBV27|TRBJ1-5
ASSLLGSNQPQH
>NA|TRBV29-1|TRBJ2-1
SVWGLVPLSSYNEQF
>NA|TRBV7-9|TRBJ1-1
ASSLVPGNTEAF
>NA|TRBV28|TRBJ1-1
ASSPRTGNTEAF
>NA|TRBV4-1|TRBJ2-7
ASSQAGGNEQY
>NA|TRBV30|TRBJ1-4
AWSVLEGKGEKLF
>NA|TRBV11-2|TRBJ2-2
ASSLDHGPGELF
>once|TRBV7-9|TRBJ2-3
ASSFLVPGSDTQY
>NA|TRBV7-9|TRBJ2-3
ASSLLLASSTDTQY
>NA|TRBV7-8|TRBJ2-3
ASSLLREGTDTQY
>NA|TRBV4-3|TRBJ2-1
ASSPRRNYNEQF
>NA|TRBV7-3|TRBJ1-2
ASSPGPYYGYT